The source of this TCR beta chain is a study of cytomegalovirus exposure and HLA in healthy donors. General study points: Many donors carried some public TCRs, although rarity characterized most TCR sequences. Reportedly, diagnosis of cytomegalovirus status by the classifier showed high specificity and sensitivity.

The repertoire was sequenced with immunoSEQ multiplex PCR; TCRdb's copy has only in-frame clones and lacks some. The data show 200,000 to 250,000 clones, over 80% seen once. The CDR3 consists of 13 residues. Germline V lookup: CDR1 SEHNR, CDR2 FQNEAQ (reference sequence). V lost 3 bases and J 4 bases, leaving 9 bases between the germline ends. Details on this clone: The antigen remains undetermined.

The sample consisted of PBMCs. The chain is built from TRBV7-9 and TRBJ1-2, with unresolved D. This receptor was identified in a woman aged 25 to 39 in good health and CMV-seropositive. The CDR3 region has the DNA TGTGCCAGCAGCTTCCAGGAGCCCTATGGCTACACCTTC. As protein: CASSFQEPYGYTF. The full variable domain, rest sourced from reference TRBV7-9 and TRBJ1-2, is DTGVSQNPRHKITKRGQNVTFRCDPISEHNRLYWYRQTLGQGPEFLTYFQNEAQLEKSRLLSDRFSAERPKGSFSTLEIQRTEQGDSAMYLCASSFQEPYGYTFGSGTRLTVV.